This TCR beta chain originates from a study of graft-versus-host responses after intestinal transplantation. Looking at the study overall: Anti-thymocyte globulin induction, then tacrolimus and steroids for 3 to 4 years, went to all recipients.

Points from the study as a whole: Association was observed between peak circulating GvH clone levels and early post-transplant HvG declines. Recipient marrow held GvH clones, some first seen in ileum or blood.

Method: immunoSEQ multiplex PCR; TCRdb's copy keeps in-frame clones and lacks some. The sample holds about 18,000 clones, 82% seen once. CDR1 is MNHEY and CDR2 is SMNVEV in the germline V gene (reference sequence). The CDR3 runs to 14 residues. The V gene lost 5 bases and the J gene lost 4 bases, with 14 bases spanning the gap. To note about this clone: The target antigen is unknown.

This clonotype was obtained from a human patient who received an intestinal transplant, so some T cells may come from the graft donor. The rearrangement uses TRBV27 and TRBJ1-2; D might be TRBD1 (5 bases). The sample was PBMCs, taken 14 days after transplant. The CDR3 DNA follows: TGTGCCAGCAGTCCAACAGGTGCAGGCTATGGCTACACCTTC. This gives the protein CASSPTGAGYGYTF.